The 20 T cell receptor beta chains in this list originate from one sample, sequenced in a study of cytomegalovirus exposure and HLA in healthy donors. PCR primers comprised 60 Vbeta and 13 Jbeta primers. Clones were sequenced by immunoSEQ multiplex PCR, and TCRdb holds only the in-frame ones, with some missing. The sample yields roughly 120,000 clones, 75% to 90% seen once. Material: PBMCs. The source is a man aged 35 to 55 in good health and CMV-seronegative.

The rearrangement uses TRBV5-4 and TRBJ2-5; maybe TRBD2 (5 bases). The CDR3 covers 13 residues. V was trimmed by 1 base and J by 3 bases, leaving 7 bases between them. CDR1 SGHNT and CDR2 YYREEE come from the germline V gene (reference sequence). Here the CDR3 DNA reads TGTGCCAGCAGCTTGCCCGGGAAAGAGACCCAGTACTTC. It encodes CASSLPGKETQYF.

The V gene is TRBV7-7, the J gene TRBJ2-5; unclear D gene. Germline loops: CDR1 SSHAT, CDR2 FNYEAQ (reference sequence). The CDR3 has 14 residues. V lost 1 base and J lost 0, with 6 bases in between. CDR3 DNA sequence: TGTGCCAGCAGCTTAGGAGGCAACCAAGAGACCCAGTACTTC. Its translation: CASSLGGNQETQYF. The full variable domain, completed using reference TRBV7-7 and TRBJ2-5, is GAGVSQSPRYKVTKRGQDVTLRCDPISSHATLYWYQQALGQGPEFLTYFNYEAQPDKSGLPSDRFSAERPEGSISTLTIQRTEQRDSAMYRCASSLGGNQETQYFGPGTRLLVL.

This sequence joins TRBV5-1 and TRBJ2-3; TRBD2 aligns across 9 bases. This CDR3 is 15 amino acids long. With V trimmed by 4 bases and J by 3 bases, 6 bases remained unmatched. Germline V gives CDR1 SGHRS, CDR2 YFSETQ. CDR3 DNA sequence: TGCGCCAGCAGCCCCGTGCGGGGGGGTACAGATACGCAGTATTTT. Its protein product is CASSPVRGGTDTQYF. Supplemented by reference TRBV5-1 and TRBJ2-3, the full variable domain reads KAGVTQTPRYLIKTRGQQVTLSCSPISGHRSVSWYQQTPGQGLQFLFEYFSETQRNKGNFPGRFSGRQFSNSRSEMNVSTLELGDSALYLCASSPVRGGTDTQYFGPGTRLTVL.

The chain carries TRBV7-2 and TRBJ2-2; D gene ambiguous. The germline CDR1 and CDR2 sequences are SGHTA and FQGNSA. There are 11 residues in the CDR3. V was trimmed by 0 bases and J by 9 bases, leaving 2 bases between them. The CDR3 spells CASSLARELFF. The CDR3 nucleotides are TGTGCCAGCAGCTTAGCCAGGGAGCTGTTTTTT. The full variable domain, rest sourced from reference TRBV7-2 and TRBJ2-2, is GAGVSQSPSNKVTEKGKDVELRCDPISGHTALYWYRQSLGQGLEFLIYFQGNSAPDKSGLPSDRFSAERTGGSVSTLTIQRTQQEDSAVYLCASSLARELFFGEGSRLTVL.

This clone is a singleton in its sample. The chain carries TRBV5-1 and TRBJ1-6, with 9 positions matching TRBD1. The CDR3 is 15 residues long. The trim removed 4 bases at V and 7 bases at J, leaving 6 bases unmatched. Germline values: CDR1 SGHRS, CDR2 YFSETQ. The CDR3 region has the DNA TGCGCCAGCAGCCAGGCCGGGACAGGGAATTCACCCCTCCACTTT. As protein: CASSQAGTGNSPLHF.

The CDR3 sequence: CASSPAGPRTGSPLHF. DNA of the CDR3: TGTGCCAGCTCACCGGCGGGTCCCAGGACTGGATCACCCCTCCACTTT. V usage is TRBV18 and J usage is TRBJ1-6; D unresolved. V was shortened by 3 bases and J by 10 bases, with 19 bases between the two germline ends. Per the germline V gene, CDR1 is KGHSH and CDR2 is LQKENI. The CDR3 covers 16 residues. Variable domain in full (rest from reference TRBV18 and TRBJ1-6): NAGVMQNPRHLVRRRGQEARLRCSPMKGHSHVYWYRQLPEEGLKFMVYLQKENIIDESGMPKERFSAEFPKEGPSILRIQQVVRGDSAAYFCASSPAGPRTGSPLHFGNGTRLTVT.

The gene calls are TRBV5-1 and TRBJ1-1, with 9 bases lining up with TRBD1. This CDR3 has 14 amino acids. The germline gives CDR1 SGHRS, CDR2 YFSETQ. J was trimmed by 5 bases and V by 7 bases; bases with no gene match: 9. The CDR3 sequence is CASSQQGAGTEAFF. CDR3 DNA: TGCGCCAGCTCCCAACAGGGGGCTGGTACTGAAGCTTTCTTT.

The chain links TRBV6-1 to TRBJ1-5; maybe TRBD1 (5 bases). The CDR3 length is 13 residues. V was clipped by 1 base and J by 6 bases, with 7 bases between them. The germline V gene has CDR1 MNHNS and CDR2 SASEGT. The CDR3 sequence is CASSEDRPQPQHF. In nucleotides, the CDR3 is TGTGCCAGCAGTGAAGACAGGCCTCAGCCCCAGCATTTT.

CDR3 in DNA: TGTGCCAGCAGCTTGACGGGGAACACTGAAGCTTTCTTT. Protein sequence: CASSLTGNTEAFF. The chain is built from TRBV7-8 and TRBJ1-1, with D uncertain. This CDR3 has 13 amino acids. CDR1 and CDR2 from the germline V gene are SGHVS and FQNEAQ. Trimming took 3 bases from V and 1 from J, leaving 6 bases between them.

CDR3 coding DNA: TGTGCCAGCTCGGGGGGCGGGTCCTACGAGCAGTACTTC. It is translated as CASSGGGSYEQYF. The rearrangement links TRBV9 to TRBJ2-7; D may be TRBD2 (7 bases). V dropped 7 bases and J dropped 1 base, with 12 bases sitting between them. This CDR3 spans 13 amino acids. Looked up from germline, CDR1 is SGDLS and CDR2 is YYNGEE.

The rearrangement links TRBV19 to TRBJ1-3; maybe TRBD1 (5 bases). The CDR3 is made up of 15 amino acids. Germline V gene sequence: CDR1 LNHDA, CDR2 SQIVND (reference sequence). The germline V and J ends were trimmed by 7 bases and 2 bases, with 15 bases remaining between them. The CDR3 region has the DNA TGTGCCAGTACTCAAAAGGGGTCCCCTGGAAACACCATATATTTT. It translates to CASTQKGSPGNTIYF.

The chain uses TRBV29-1 and TRBJ1-1, with 10 bases that match TRBD1. From germline, CDR1 is SQVTM and CDR2 ANQGSEA. V dropped 6 bases and J dropped 1; count of bases not matched to a gene: 2. The CDR3 extends over 13 amino acids. CDR3 protein: CSVGTGANTEAFF. In nucleotides, the CDR3 is TGCAGCGTCGGGACAGGGGCGAACACTGAAGCTTTCTTT.

This rearrangement joins TRBV6-6 to TRBJ2-7; TRBD2 agrees at 10 bases. V shed 5 bases and J 3 bases; nucleotides not matched to a gene: 7. The CDR3 length is 15 residues. Looked up from germline, CDR1 is MNHNY and CDR2 is SVGAGI (reference sequence). DNA of the CDR3: TGTGCCAGCAGTCTCGGGGTAGCGGGGGGCTACGAGCAGTACTTC. This sequence encodes CASSLGVAGGYEQYF.

V usage is TRBV5-1 and J usage is TRBJ2-1; TRBD2 agrees at 11 bases. The V gene's germline CDR1 is SGHRS and CDR2 YFSETQ. There are 15 residues in the CDR3. V was pared by 4 bases and J by 5 bases, with 5 bases of the junction left unmatched. CDR3 nucleotide sequence: TGCGCCAGCAGCAACCGACTAGCGGGAAACAATGAGCAGTTCTTC. Amino acids: CASSNRLAGNNEQFF.

The chain joins TRBV6-1 to TRBJ1-1; D gene ambiguous. The CDR3 is made up of 13 amino acids. Germline lookup yields CDR1 MNHNS and CDR2 SASEGT. V was trimmed by 7 bases and J by 1 base, leaving 10 bases between them. The chain's CDR3 is CASNVRKNTEAFF. DNA of the CDR3: TGTGCCAGCAACGTCAGGAAGAACACTGAAGCTTTCTTT.

In its sample, this clone was seen once. The genes are TRBV7-9 and TRBJ1-5; 7 positions match TRBD1. Germline lookup yields CDR1 SEHNR and CDR2 FQNEAQ (reference sequence). J gave up 5 bases and V 1 base, and 8 bases lay outside the gene matches. CDR3 length equals 16 residues. CDR3 sequence: CASSLGEGGGHQPQHF. CDR3 sequence (DNA): TGTGCCAGCAGCTTAGGAGAAGGGGGCGGTCATCAGCCCCAGCATTTT.

This rearrangement joins TRBV9 to TRBJ1-1; the D gene is possibly TRBD1 (5 bases). Germline assignment: CDR1 SGDLS and CDR2 YYNGEE. The CDR3 has 14 residues. The V and J ends lost 2 bases and 0 bases respectively, with 8 bases between them. The CDR3 sequence is CASSVREVNTEAFF. CDR3 bases: TGTGCCAGCAGCGTCAGGGAAGTGAACACTGAAGCTTTCTTT. The entire variable domain, with the rest obtained from reference TRBV9 and TRBJ1-1, is as follows: DSGVTQTPKHLITATGQRVTLRCSPRSGDLSVYWYQQSLDQGLQFLIQYYNGEERAKGNILERFSAQQFPDLHSELNLSSLELGDSALYFCASSVREVNTEAFFGQGTRLTVV.

This chain uses TRBV28 with TRBJ1-5; D gene unclear. V was cut by 10 bases and J by 2 bases, with 18 bases left in between. The CDR3 runs to 15 residues. CDR1 and CDR2 from the germline V gene are MDHEN and SYDVKM. CDR3 in amino acids: CATQQPKFGNQPQHF. For the CDR3, the DNA is TGTGCCACGCAACAGCCCAAGTTCGGCAATCAGCCCCAGCATTTT.

The chain recombines TRBV6-5 with TRBJ2-1; 8 bases are a match to TRBD1. The CDR3 runs to 14 residues. J gave up 6 bases and V 6 bases, and 7 bases lay outside the gene matches. CDR1 is MNHEY, CDR2 SVGAGI, per germline. CDR3 nucleotides: TGTGCCAGCAGCTCCGGACAGGGCCGCAATGAGCAGTTCTTC. Protein sequence: CASSSGQGRNEQFF.

Only one count was recorded for this clone. The chain employs TRBV2 and TRBJ2-5; 7 bases fit TRBD1. This CDR3 comprises 14 residues. The germline V gene has CDR1 SNHLY and CDR2 FYNNEI. V gave up 3 bases and J gave up 4 bases; unmatched junction bases: 5. The CDR3 nucleotides are TGTGCCAGCAGTGATGACAGGGTACTAGAGACCCAGTACTTC. Protein: CASSDDRVLETQYF.